Presented here are 30 T cell receptor beta chains from one specimen sequenced in a study of OX40 agonist ivuxolimab in advanced cancers. Only in-frame clones appear in the TCRdb table, and some are missing; sequencing was by immunoSEQ multiplex PCR. The sample gives 45,000 to 60,000 clones, around 93% of which show up once; approximately 4.2% is in the top ten. The starting material was CD4+ or CD8+ T cells sorted from blood, obtained in a trial of the OX40 agonist ivuxolimab. The source of these receptors is an adult with an advanced solid tumor such as melanoma, head and neck, liver or kidney cancer.

J is TRBJ2-7 and V is TRBV6-5, with 10 bases lining up with TRBD1. Germline loops: CDR1 MNHEY, CDR2 SVGAGI. CDR3 length: 15 residues. The J segment lost 1 base and the V segment lost 6 bases, leaving 6 bases of the junction unmatched. CDR3 nucleotides: TGTGCCAGCAGAACCCGGGACAGGGGATCCTACGAGCAGTACTTC. It specifies CASRTRDRGSYEQYF.

In nucleotides, the CDR3 is TGTGCCAGCAGCTCGGTTGCCTACGAGCAGTACTTC. Translated: CASSSVAYEQYF. V is TRBV7-6 and J is TRBJ2-7; no reliable D call. The CDR3 extends over 12 amino acids. The V gene's germline CDR1 is SGHVS and CDR2 FNYEAQ. V shed 4 bases and J shed 2 bases, with 6 bases lying between them.

The rearrangement uses TRBV19 and TRBJ2-7; D is perhaps TRBD1 or TRBD2 (5 bases each). Looked up from germline, CDR1 is LNHDA and CDR2 is SQIVND (reference sequence). CDR3 length: 14 amino acids. The ends were cut back, 3 bases at V and 2 bases at J, with 11 bases in the middle. CDR3: CASSIEGDAYEQYF. As DNA, the CDR3 is TGTGCCAGTAGTATCGAAGGGGACGCCTACGAGCAGTACTTC.

The chain is built from TRBV28 and TRBJ2-6; D tentatively fits TRBD1 or TRBD2 (5 bases each). V lost 4 bases to trimming and J lost 4 bases, with 23 bases between them. CDR3 length: 19 residues. CDR1 and CDR2 (germline): MDHEN, SYDVKM. In nucleotides, the CDR3 is TGTGCCAGCAGTTCCCCCCGGGACCCACTGTTTTTGGGGGCCAACGTCCTGACTTTC. Translation: CASSSPRDPLFLGANVLTF.

This clone appeared a few times. The V gene is TRBV25-1, the J gene TRBJ2-5, with 7 bases aligning to TRBD1. The germline CDR1 and CDR2 sequences are MGHDK and SYGVNS. The CDR3 is made up of 13 amino acids. The V segment lost 5 bases and the J segment 3 bases; nucleotides outside the gene matches: 3. The CDR3 sequence is CASSKGAEETQYF. The CDR3 bases are TGTGCCAGCAGTAAGGGGGCGGAAGAGACCCAGTACTTC.

This clone was counted once. The chain is built from TRBV7-9 and TRBJ1-4, with TRBD1 identical over 11 bases. J gave up 6 bases and V 4 bases, and 1 base lay outside the gene matches. The CDR3 is 14 residues long. CDR1 SEHNR and CDR2 FQNEAQ come from the germline V gene (reference sequence). The CDR3 loop is CASSWTGGYEKLFF. For the CDR3, the DNA is TGTGCCAGCAGCTGGACAGGGGGCTATGAAAAACTGTTTTTT.

Of note for this clone: Other DNA sequences in the same sample also yield this CDR3. The V gene is TRBV2, the J gene TRBJ2-7; D unresolved. Germline V CDR1 and CDR2: SNHLY, FYNNEI. This CDR3 comprises 10 residues. V was trimmed by 4 bases and J by 6 bases, leaving 4 bases between them. The CDR3 is CASSGVEQYF. The DNA for the CDR3 is TGTGCCAGCAGTGGGGTCGAGCAGTACTTC.

Written as DNA, the CDR3 is TGTGCCAGCAGCTTAGCGCGGGAGTGGTACGAGCAGTACTTC. Encoded protein: CASSLAREWYEQYF. This chain joins TRBV7-2 and TRBJ2-7; 7 nucleotides align to TRBD2. V gave up 0 bases and J gave up 4 bases; unmatched junction bases: 3. Per germline, CDR1 SGHTA and CDR2 FQGNSA. This CDR3 has 14 amino acids.

The chain combines TRBV11-1 with TRBJ2-7; 12 bases are a match to TRBD2. The J segment lost 3 bases and the V segment lost 5 bases, leaving 8 bases of the junction unmatched. The CDR3 runs 16 residues. Germline-derived CDR1 and CDR2 are SGHAT and FQDESV (reference sequence). CDR3 in DNA: TGTGCCAGCAGCCCCCTAGCGGGAGGGCCTTTCTACGAGCAGTACTTC. Translated, it gives CASSPLAGGPFYEQYF. The full variable domain, with the rest looked up from reference TRBV11-1 and TRBJ2-7, is EAEVAQSPRYKITEKSQAVAFWCDPISGHATLYWYRQILGQGPELLVQFQDESVVDDSQLPKDRFSAERLKGVDSTLKIQPAELGDSAMYLCASSPLAGGPFYEQYFGPGTRLTVT.

V and J are TRBV27 and TRBJ2-1, with D hard to call. The CDR3 is 15 amino acids. Germline V gene data show CDR1 as MNHEY and CDR2 as SMNVEV (reference sequence). V dropped 5 bases and J dropped 5 bases, with 16 bases sitting between them. The CDR3 is CASSPEDLIHNEQFF. In DNA, the CDR3 is TGTGCCAGCAGTCCCGAGGACCTAATCCACAATGAGCAGTTCTTC.

The V gene is TRBV12-5, the J gene TRBJ2-5; 9 bases map to TRBD2. Germline CDR1 is LGHNT and CDR2 is FRNRAP. There are 15 residues in the CDR3. The trim removed 4 bases at V and 5 bases at J, leaving 8 bases unmatched. CDR3 DNA: TGTGCTAGTGGTTGGCTAGCGGGAATTTGTGAGACCCAGTACTTC. The encoded protein is CASGWLAGICETQYF.

This clone occurred once. The chain recombines TRBV15 with TRBJ2-3, with 7 nucleotides matching TRBD2. The CDR3 contains 13 residues. Germline values: CDR1 LNHNV, CDR2 YYDKDF (reference sequence). The J segment lost 4 bases and the V segment lost 9 bases, leaving 7 bases of the junction unmatched. The CDR3 nucleotides are TGTGCCACAAAGCGGGAACTCGCAGATACGCAGTATTTT. Translated, it gives CATKRELADTQYF.

This clone was seen more than once but under ten times. The J gene is TRBJ1-5, the V gene TRBV4-1; no definite D call. V lost 1 base and J lost 2, with 6 bases in between. The CDR3 runs 14 residues. CDR1 is MGHRA, CDR2 YSYEKL, per germline. The CDR3 DNA reads TGCGCCAGCAGCCAAGGCTGGGGCAATCAGCCCCAGCATTTT. This gives the protein CASSQGWGNQPQHF.

The chain couples TRBV28 to TRBJ2-3; D is possibly TRBD2 (6 bases). The CDR3 runs to 18 residues. Trimming removed 2 bases from V and 2 bases from J, with 20 bases in between. The germline V gene encodes CDR1 MDHEN and CDR2 SYDVKM. The CDR3 region is CASSLMRASASYTDTQYF. CDR3 DNA: TGTGCCAGCAGTTTAATGAGGGCTAGCGCAAGCTACACAGATACGCAGTATTTT.

This clone has a single count. V and J are TRBV27 and TRBJ2-3; 11 nucleotides match TRBD2. Trimming took 1 base from V and 8 from J; bases not matched to a gene: 17. The CDR3 loop spans 19 amino acids. Germline CDR1 and CDR2: MNHEY and SMNVEV (reference sequence). CDR3 residues: CASSLYGENSGRAMGTQYF. The CDR3, as DNA: TGTGCCAGCAGTTTATATGGAGAGAATAGCGGGAGGGCCATGGGTACGCAGTATTTT.

Written as DNA, the CDR3 is TGTGCCAGCAGCTTAGCAGGGGCGGGGGGCGCGTACGAGCAGTACTTC. It is translated as CASSLAGAGGAYEQYF. This rearrangement joins TRBV7-8 to TRBJ2-7; 8 bases fit TRBD2. The CDR3 covers 16 residues. CDR1 is SGHVS and CDR2 is FQNEAQ in the germline V gene. V shed 0 bases and J 4 bases; nucleotides not matched to a gene: 8.

The sample holds a few counts of this clone. The V gene is TRBV5-1, the J gene TRBJ2-2; D gene ambiguous. CDR3 length equals 15 residues. The V gene lost 0 bases and the J gene lost 0 bases, with 6 bases spanning the gap. In germline, CDR1 is SGHRS, CDR2 YFSETQ. The CDR3 is CASSLVTANTGELFF. CDR3 sequence (DNA): TGCGCCAGCAGCTTGGTCACAGCGAACACCGGGGAGCTGTTTTTT.

The rearrangement uses TRBV7-9 and TRBJ1-1; D not resolved. Germline V gives CDR1 SEHNR, CDR2 FQNEAQ (reference sequence). This CDR3 is 12 amino acids long. V dropped 4 bases and J dropped 8 bases, with 11 bases sitting between them. The CDR3 here is CASSSRVAEAFF. The DNA for the CDR3 is TGTGCCAGCAGCTCGAGGGTTGCCGAAGCTTTCTTT.

The rearrangement joins TRBV7-2 to TRBJ1-2; the D gene is possibly TRBD1 (6 bases). The germline CDR1 and CDR2 sequences are SGHTA and FQGNSA. The CDR3 covers 15 residues. V lost 1 base and J lost 2, with 11 bases in between. CDR3: CASSLVWTENYGYTF. CDR3 bases: TGTGCCAGCAGCTTAGTTTGGACAGAAAACTATGGCTACACCTTC.

The chain joins TRBV4-2 to TRBJ1-1; maybe TRBD1 (5 bases). Germline V lookup: CDR1 LGHNA, CDR2 YNFKEQ. V lost 4 bases and J 0 bases, leaving 9 bases between the germline ends. The CDR3 contains 14 residues. CDR3 in DNA: TGTGCCAGCAGCCCCGGGACGGTGAACACTGAAGCTTTCTTT. It is translated as CASSPGTVNTEAFF.

J is TRBJ2-7 and V is TRBV28; D is ambiguous. Trimming removed 6 bases at V and 2 bases at J, with 11 bases between. This CDR3 is built from 13 residues. Germline values: CDR1 MDHEN, CDR2 SYDVKM. Written as DNA, the CDR3 is TGTGCCAGCAGCTTCCGTCGCACCTACGAGCAGTACTTC. It codes for CASSFRRTYEQYF.

V usage is TRBV5-4 and J usage is TRBJ2-7; 9 positions match TRBD1. In germline, CDR1 is SGHNT, CDR2 YYREEE (reference sequence). CDR3 length equals 15 residues. V shed 4 bases and J 4 bases; nucleotides not matched to a gene: 9. The CDR3 region is CASSPATGGKYEQYF. The CDR3 DNA follows: TGTGCCAGCAGCCCCGCGACAGGGGGTAAATACGAGCAGTACTTC.

V and J are TRBV28 and TRBJ2-1; a possible D gene is TRBD2 (5 bases). Germline CDR1 and CDR2: MDHEN and SYDVKM. V was shortened by 4 bases and J by 4 bases, with 11 bases between the two germline ends. The CDR3 is 14 amino acids. CDR3 coding DNA: TGTGCCAGCAGTTCCCTACTAGGATACAATGAGCAGTTCTTC. Translation gives CASSSLLGYNEQFF.

The chain joins TRBV28 to TRBJ2-1; 8 bases are shared with TRBD1. Germline V gives CDR1 MDHEN, CDR2 SYDVKM. The CDR3 covers 15 residues. The junction had 7 bases not matched to a gene; V was cut back by 5 bases and J by 4 bases. CDR3 region: CASSVGTGLYNEQFF. In DNA, the CDR3 is TGTGCCAGCAGTGTGGGGACAGGACTATACAATGAGCAGTTCTTC.

This clone appeared a few times. This rearrangement joins TRBV5-6 to TRBJ2-1, with D possibly matching TRBD2 (6 bases). Germline values: CDR1 SGHDT, CDR2 YYEEEE. Trimming stripped 0 bases from V and 8 bases from J, with 12 bases between. This CDR3 spans 14 amino acids. The CDR3 spells CASSLGLDFDEQFF. In DNA, the CDR3 is TGTGCCAGCAGCTTGGGACTAGATTTCGATGAGCAGTTCTTC.

The J gene is TRBJ1-4, the V gene TRBV28; 8 bases match TRBD1. The CDR3 consists of 17 residues. Germline CDR1 is MDHEN and CDR2 is SYDVKM. The J segment lost 0 bases and the V segment lost 3 bases, leaving 6 bases of the junction unmatched. The CDR3 DNA is TGTGCCAGCAGTTTCCAGGGACAGGTCGCAACTAATGAAAAACTGTTTTTT. Amino acid sequence: CASSFQGQVATNEKLFF. Using reference TRBV28 and TRBJ1-4 for the parts outside the CDR3, the full variable domain is DVKVTQSSRYLVKRTGEKVFLECVQDMDHENMFWYRQDPGLGLRLIYFSYDVKMKEKGDIPEGYSVSREKKERFSLILESASTNQTSMYLCASSFQGQVATNEKLFFGSGTQLSVL.

CDR3 DNA sequence: TGCGCCAGCAGCCAAGAAGGAGCCGCGAGGAGGAATGAGCAGTTCTTC. As protein: CASSQEGAARRNEQFF. The gene calls are TRBV4-1 and TRBJ2-1; D is perhaps TRBD2 (5 bases). V dropped 0 bases and J dropped 7 bases, with 16 bases sitting between them. Germline V CDR1 and CDR2: MGHRA, YSYEKL. The CDR3 length is 16 residues.

The CDR3 spells CASSFGQGGTDTQYF. CDR3 nucleotide sequence: TGTGCCAGCAGCTTCGGACAGGGGGGCACAGATACGCAGTATTTT. V usage is TRBV7-8 and J usage is TRBJ2-3, with 10 bases fitting TRBD1. CDR1 and CDR2 from the germline V gene are SGHVS and FQNEAQ. This CDR3 has 15 residues. V gave up 3 bases and J gave up 1 base; unmatched junction bases: 1. Full variable domain (missing parts from reference TRBV7-8 and TRBJ2-3): GAGVSQSPRYKVAKRGQDVALRCDPISGHVSLFWYQQALGQGPEFLTYFQNEAQLDKSGLPSDRFFAERPEGSVSTLKIQRTQQEDSAVYLCASSFGQGGTDTQYFGPGTRLTVL.

This chain joins TRBV7-3 and TRBJ2-3, with D unclear. The germline V gene encodes CDR1 SGHTA and CDR2 FQGTGA. Trimming removed 2 bases from V and 4 bases from J, with 10 bases in between. This CDR3 has 14 residues. The CDR3 DNA is TGTGCCAGCAGCTTAGTGAGTGGGGCAGATACGCAGTATTTT. Residues: CASSLVSGADTQYF.

This sequence joins TRBV5-8 and TRBJ1-4, with D hard to call. This CDR3 region has 14 residues. V lost 4 bases to trimming and J lost 7 bases, with 14 bases between them. Germline CDR1 reads SGHTS; CDR2 reads YDEGEE. CDR3 residues: CASSDRSEGEKLFF. The CDR3 DNA reads as TGTGCCAGCAGCGACCGGAGTGAGGGTGAAAAACTGTTTTTT.